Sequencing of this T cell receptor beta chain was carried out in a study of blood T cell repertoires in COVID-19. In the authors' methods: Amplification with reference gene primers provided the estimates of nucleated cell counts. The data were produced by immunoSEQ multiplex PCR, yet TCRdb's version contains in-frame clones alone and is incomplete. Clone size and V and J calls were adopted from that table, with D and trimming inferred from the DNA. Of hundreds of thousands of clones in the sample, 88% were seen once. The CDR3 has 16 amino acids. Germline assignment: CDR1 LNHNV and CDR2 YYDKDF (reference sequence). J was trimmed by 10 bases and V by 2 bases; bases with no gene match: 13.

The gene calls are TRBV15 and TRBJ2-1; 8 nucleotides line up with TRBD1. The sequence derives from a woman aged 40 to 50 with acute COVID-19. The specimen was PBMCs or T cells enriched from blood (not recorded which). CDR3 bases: TGTGCCACCAGCAGATCGTTGGGCAGGGGGCACCGGGAGCAGTTCTTC. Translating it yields CATSRSLGRGHREQFF.